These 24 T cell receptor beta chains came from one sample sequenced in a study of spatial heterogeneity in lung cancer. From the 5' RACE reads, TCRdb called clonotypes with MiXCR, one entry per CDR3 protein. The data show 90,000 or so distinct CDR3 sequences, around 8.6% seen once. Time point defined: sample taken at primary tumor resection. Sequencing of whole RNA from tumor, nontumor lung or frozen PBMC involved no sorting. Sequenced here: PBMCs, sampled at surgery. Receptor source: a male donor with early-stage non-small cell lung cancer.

This CDR3 reads CATDKAYEQYF. The CDR3, as DNA: TGTGCCACGGACAAGGCCTACGAGCAGTACTTC. This chain joins TRBV25-1 and TRBJ2-7; a weak D match, TRBD1 (5 bases). Germline V gene lookup returns CDR1 MGHDK and CDR2 SYGVNS. V was trimmed by 10 bases and J by 2 bases, leaving 9 bases between them. CDR3 length equals 11 residues.

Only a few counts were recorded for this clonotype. CDR3 in amino acids: CASSLEGVNTEAFF. The CDR3 region has the DNA TGTGCCAGCAGTCTCGAGGGGGTGAACACTGAAGCTTTCTTT. The V and J genes are TRBV12-3 or TRBV12-4 and TRBJ1-1; a weak D match, TRBD1 (6 bases). The length of the CDR3 is 14 residues. Trimming left V 5 bases short and J 0 bases short, with 10 bases between.

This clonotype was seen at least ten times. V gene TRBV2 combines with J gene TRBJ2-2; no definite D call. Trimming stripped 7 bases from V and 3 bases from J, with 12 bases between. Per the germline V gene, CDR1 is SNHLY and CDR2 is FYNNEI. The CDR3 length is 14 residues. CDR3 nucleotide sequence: TGTGCCAGCACCCCCGAACATTACACCGGGGAGCTGTTTTTT. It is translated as CASTPEHYTGELFF.

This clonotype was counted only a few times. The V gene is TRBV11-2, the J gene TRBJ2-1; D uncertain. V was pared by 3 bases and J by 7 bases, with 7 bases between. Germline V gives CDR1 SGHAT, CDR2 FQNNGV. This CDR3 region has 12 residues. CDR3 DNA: TGTGCCAGCAGCTTTACAGTGAATGAGCAGTTCTTC. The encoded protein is CASSFTVNEQFF.

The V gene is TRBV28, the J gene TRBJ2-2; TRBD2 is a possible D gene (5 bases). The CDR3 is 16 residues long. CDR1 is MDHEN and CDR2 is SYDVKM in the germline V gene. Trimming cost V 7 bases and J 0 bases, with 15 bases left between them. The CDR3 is CASTPSGGPNTGELFF. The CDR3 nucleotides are TGTGCCAGCACCCCGAGCGGCGGGCCGAACACCGGGGAGCTGTTTTTT.

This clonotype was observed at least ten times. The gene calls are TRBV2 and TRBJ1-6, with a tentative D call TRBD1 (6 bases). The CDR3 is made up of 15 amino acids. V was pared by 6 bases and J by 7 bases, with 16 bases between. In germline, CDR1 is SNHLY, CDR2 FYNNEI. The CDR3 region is CASRLQGIYNSPLHF. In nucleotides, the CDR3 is TGTGCCAGCAGGCTACAGGGTATTTACAATTCACCCCTCCACTTT.

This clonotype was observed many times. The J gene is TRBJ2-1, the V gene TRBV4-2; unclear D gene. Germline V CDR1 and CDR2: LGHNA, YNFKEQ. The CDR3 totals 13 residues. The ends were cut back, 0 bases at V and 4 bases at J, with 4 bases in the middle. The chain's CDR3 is CASSQEGYNEQFF. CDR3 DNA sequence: TGTGCCAGCAGCCAAGAGGGGTACAATGAGCAGTTCTTC.

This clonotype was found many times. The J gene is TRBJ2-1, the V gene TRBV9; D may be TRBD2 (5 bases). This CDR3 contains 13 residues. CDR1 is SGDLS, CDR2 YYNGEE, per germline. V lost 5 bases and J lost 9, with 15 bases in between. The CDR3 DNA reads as TGTGCCAGCAGTACTACTAGTCCCGGTGAGCAGTTCTTC. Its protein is CASSTTSPGEQFF. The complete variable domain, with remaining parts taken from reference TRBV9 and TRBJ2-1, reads DSGVTQTPKHLITATGQRVTLRCSPRSGDLSVYWYQQSLDQGLQFLIQYYNGEERAKGNILERFSAQQFPDLHSELNLSSLELGDSALYFCASSTTSPGEQFFGPGTRLTVL.

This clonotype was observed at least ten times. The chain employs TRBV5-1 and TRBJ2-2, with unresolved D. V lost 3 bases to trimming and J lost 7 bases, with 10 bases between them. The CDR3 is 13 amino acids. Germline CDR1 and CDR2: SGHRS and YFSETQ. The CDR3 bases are TGCGCCAGCAGCTCTAGACCAGACGGGGAGCTGTTTTTT. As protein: CASSSRPDGELFF.

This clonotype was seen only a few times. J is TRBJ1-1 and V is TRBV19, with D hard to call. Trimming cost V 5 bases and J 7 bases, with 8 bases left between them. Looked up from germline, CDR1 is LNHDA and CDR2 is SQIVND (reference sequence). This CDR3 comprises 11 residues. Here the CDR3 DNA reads TGTGCCAGTAGTCCTCAGGATGAAGCTTTCTTT. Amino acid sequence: CASSPQDEAFF.

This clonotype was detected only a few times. DNA for the CDR3: TGCAGCGTTGTAACAGGGGGCCACGAGCAGTACTTC. This translates into CSVVTGGHEQYF. The J gene is TRBJ2-7, the V gene TRBV29-1, with 9 bases lining up with TRBD1. CDR1 and CDR2 (germline): SQVTM, ANQGSEA. This CDR3 has 12 amino acids. Trimming took 4 bases from V and 5 from J; bases not matched to a gene: 3.

The CDR3 loop is CASRDQGAISYEQYF. In nucleotides, the CDR3 is TGTGCCAGCAGAGACCAGGGGGCTATTTCCTACGAGCAGTACTTC. The chain links TRBV6-1 to TRBJ2-7; 8 bases are shared with TRBD1. In germline, CDR1 is MNHNS, CDR2 SASEGT. The V gene end was trimmed by 6 bases and the J gene end by 1 base; junction bases not matched to a gene: 8. There are 15 residues in the CDR3.

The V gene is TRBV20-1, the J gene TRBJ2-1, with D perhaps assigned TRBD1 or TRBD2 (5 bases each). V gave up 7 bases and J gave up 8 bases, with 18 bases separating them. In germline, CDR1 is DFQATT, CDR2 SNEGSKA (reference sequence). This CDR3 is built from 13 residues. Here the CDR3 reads CSGCGGEHYEQFF. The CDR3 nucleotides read TGCAGTGGGTGTGGGGGTGAACATTATGAGCAGTTCTTC.

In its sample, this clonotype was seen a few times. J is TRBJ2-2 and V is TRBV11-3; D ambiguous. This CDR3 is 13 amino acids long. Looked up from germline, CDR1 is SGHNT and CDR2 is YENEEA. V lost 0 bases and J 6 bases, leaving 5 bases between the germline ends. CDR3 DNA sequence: TGTGCCAGCAGCTTAGATATATCCGGGGAGCTGTTTTTT. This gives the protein CASSLDISGELFF.

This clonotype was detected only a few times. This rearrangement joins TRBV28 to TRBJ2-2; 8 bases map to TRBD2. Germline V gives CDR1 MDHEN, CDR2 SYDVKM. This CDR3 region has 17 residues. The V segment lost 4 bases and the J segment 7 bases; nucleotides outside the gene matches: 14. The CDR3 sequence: CASSSPRAGVSNGELFF. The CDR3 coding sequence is TGTGCCAGCAGTTCCCCCAGAGCGGGAGTGTCGAACGGGGAGCTGTTTTTT.

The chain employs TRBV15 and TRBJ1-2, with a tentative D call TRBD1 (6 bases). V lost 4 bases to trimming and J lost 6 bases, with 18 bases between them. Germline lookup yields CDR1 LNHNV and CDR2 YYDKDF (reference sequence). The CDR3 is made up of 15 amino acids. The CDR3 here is CATSTFTTGKDGYTF. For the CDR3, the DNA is TGTGCCACCAGCACTTTCACAACAGGGAAAGATGGCTACACCTTC.

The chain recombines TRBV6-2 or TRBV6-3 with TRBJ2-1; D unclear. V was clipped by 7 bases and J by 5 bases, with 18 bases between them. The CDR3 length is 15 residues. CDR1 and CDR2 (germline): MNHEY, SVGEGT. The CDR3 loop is CASTIPGRSDNEQFF. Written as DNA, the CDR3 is TGTGCCAGCACCATACCTGGCCGCTCTGACAATGAGCAGTTCTTC.

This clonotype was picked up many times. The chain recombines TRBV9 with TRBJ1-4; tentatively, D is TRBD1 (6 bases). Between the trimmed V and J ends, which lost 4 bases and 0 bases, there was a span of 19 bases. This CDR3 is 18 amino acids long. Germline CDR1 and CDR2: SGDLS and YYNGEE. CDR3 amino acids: CASSSEIGTLATNEKLFF. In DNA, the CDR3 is TGTGCCAGCAGCTCGGAGATCGGGACACTTGCAACTAATGAAAAACTGTTTTTT.

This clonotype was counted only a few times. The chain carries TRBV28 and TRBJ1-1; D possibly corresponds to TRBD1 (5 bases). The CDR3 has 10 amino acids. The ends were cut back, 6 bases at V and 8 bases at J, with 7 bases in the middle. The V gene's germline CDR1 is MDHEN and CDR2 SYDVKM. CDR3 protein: CASRSGEAFF. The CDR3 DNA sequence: TGTGCCAGCAGGTCAGGGGAAGCTTTCTTT.

The CDR3: CSARGWGAGEQYF. The CDR3 nucleotides read TGCAGTGCTAGAGGTTGGGGGGCAGGGGAGCAGTACTTC. The genes are TRBV20-1 and TRBJ2-7; D might be TRBD1 or TRBD2, each matching 6 bases. CDR3 length: 13 residues. CDR1 DFQATT and CDR2 SNEGSKA come from the germline V gene (reference sequence). V was trimmed by 1 base and J by 7 bases, leaving 14 bases between them.

CDR3 DNA: TGTGCCAGCAGTGAAGAGATTAGCAATCAGCCCCAGCATTTT. Translating gives CASSEEISNQPQHF. The chain is built from TRBV2 and TRBJ1-5, with unresolved D. Deletions cut 1 base from V and 0 bases from J, with 4 bases between. CDR1 SNHLY and CDR2 FYNNEI come from the germline V gene. The CDR3 is 14 residues long. The entire variable domain, with the rest obtained from reference TRBV2 and TRBJ1-5, is as follows: EPEVTQTPSHQVTQMGQEVILRCVPISNHLYFYWYRQILGQKVEFLVSFYNNEISEKSEIFDDQFSVERPDGSNFTLKIRSTKLEDSAMYFCASSEEISNQPQHFGDGTRLSIL.

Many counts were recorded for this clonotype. This chain's CDR3 is CASSPQGTGGANVLTF. The CDR3 nucleotides are TGTGCCAGCAGCCCTCAGGGGACGGGAGGGGCCAACGTCCTGACTTTC. The chain has TRBV7-9 and TRBJ2-6, with D possibly TRBD1 on 6 matching bases. This CDR3 region has 16 residues. Trimming removed 5 bases at V and 4 bases at J, with 15 bases between. CDR1 and CDR2 (germline): SEHNR, FQNEAQ (reference sequence). The entire variable domain, with the rest obtained from reference TRBV7-9 and TRBJ2-6, is as follows: DTGVSQNPRHKITKRGQNVTFRCDPISEHNRLYWYRQTLGQGPEFLTYFQNEAQLEKSRLLSDRFSAERPKGSFSTLEIQRTEQGDSAMYLCASSPQGTGGANVLTFGAGSRLTVL.

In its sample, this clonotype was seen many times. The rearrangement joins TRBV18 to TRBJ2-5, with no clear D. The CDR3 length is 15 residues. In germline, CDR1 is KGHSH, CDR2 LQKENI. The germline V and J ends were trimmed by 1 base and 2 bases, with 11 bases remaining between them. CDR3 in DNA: TGTGCCAGCTCACCACGGGTCGCGACACAAGAGACCCAGTACTTC. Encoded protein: CASSPRVATQETQYF.

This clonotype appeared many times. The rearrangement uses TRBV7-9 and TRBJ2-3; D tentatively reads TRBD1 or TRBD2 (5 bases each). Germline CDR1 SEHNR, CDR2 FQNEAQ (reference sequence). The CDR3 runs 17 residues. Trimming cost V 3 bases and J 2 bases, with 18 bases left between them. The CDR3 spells CASSFSQGPRTTDTQYF. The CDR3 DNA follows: TGTGCCAGCAGCTTTTCCCAGGGACCGAGAACCACAGATACGCAGTATTTT.